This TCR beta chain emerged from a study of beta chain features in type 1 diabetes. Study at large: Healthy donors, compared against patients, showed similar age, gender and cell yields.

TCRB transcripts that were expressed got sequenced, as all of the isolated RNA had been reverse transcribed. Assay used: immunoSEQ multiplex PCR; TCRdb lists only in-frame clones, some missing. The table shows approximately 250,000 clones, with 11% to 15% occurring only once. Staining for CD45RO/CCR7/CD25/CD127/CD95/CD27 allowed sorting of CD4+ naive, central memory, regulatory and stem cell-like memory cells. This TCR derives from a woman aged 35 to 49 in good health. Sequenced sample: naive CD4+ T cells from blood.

This chain's CDR3 is CASSLKSSYNSPLHF. For the CDR3, the DNA is TGTGCCAGCAGTTTGAAGAGCTCCTATAATTCACCCCTCCACTTT. The rearrangement links TRBV27 to TRBJ1-6; D call uncertain. In germline, CDR1 is MNHEY, CDR2 SMNVEV (reference sequence). Trimming left V 3 bases short and J 0 bases short, with 6 bases between. This CDR3 has 15 residues.